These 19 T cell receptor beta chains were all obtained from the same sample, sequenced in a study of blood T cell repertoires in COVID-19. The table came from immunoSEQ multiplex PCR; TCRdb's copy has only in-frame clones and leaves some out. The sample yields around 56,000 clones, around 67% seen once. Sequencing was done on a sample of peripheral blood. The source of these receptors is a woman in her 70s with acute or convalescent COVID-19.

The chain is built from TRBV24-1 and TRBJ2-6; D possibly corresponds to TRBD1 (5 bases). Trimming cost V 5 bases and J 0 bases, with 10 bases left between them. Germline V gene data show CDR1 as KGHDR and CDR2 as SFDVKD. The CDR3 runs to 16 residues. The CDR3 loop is CATSATATSGANVLTF. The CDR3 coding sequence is TGTGCCACCAGTGCGACAGCTACCTCTGGGGCCAACGTCCTGACTTTC.

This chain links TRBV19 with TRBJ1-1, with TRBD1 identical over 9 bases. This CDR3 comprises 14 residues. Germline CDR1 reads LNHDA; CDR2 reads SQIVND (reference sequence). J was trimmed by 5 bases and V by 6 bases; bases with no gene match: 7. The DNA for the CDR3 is TGTGCCAGTAGAAAGACAGGGGGATCGACTGAAGCTTTCTTT. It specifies CASRKTGGSTEAFF.

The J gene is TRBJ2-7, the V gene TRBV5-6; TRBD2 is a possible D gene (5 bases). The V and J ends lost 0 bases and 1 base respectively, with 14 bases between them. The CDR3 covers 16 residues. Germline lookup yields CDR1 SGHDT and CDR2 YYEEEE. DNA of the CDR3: TGTGCCAGCAGCTTGGTGGGATACACGGGATCCTACGAGCAGTACTTC. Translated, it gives CASSLVGYTGSYEQYF.

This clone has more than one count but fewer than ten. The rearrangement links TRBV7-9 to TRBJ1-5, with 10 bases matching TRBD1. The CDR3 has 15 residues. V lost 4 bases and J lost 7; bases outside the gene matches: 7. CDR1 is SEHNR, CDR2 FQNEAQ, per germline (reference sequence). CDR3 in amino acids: CASSSTGGSRQPQHF. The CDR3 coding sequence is TGTGCCAGCAGCTCGACAGGGGGCAGTAGGCAGCCCCAGCATTTT.

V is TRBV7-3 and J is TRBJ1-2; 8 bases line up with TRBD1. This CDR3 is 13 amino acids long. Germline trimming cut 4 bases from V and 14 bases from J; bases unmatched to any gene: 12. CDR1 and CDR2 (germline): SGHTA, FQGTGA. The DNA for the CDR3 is TGTGCCAGCAGCTCCGACAGGGGAAAAGGACGGACCTTC. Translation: CASSSDRGKGRTF.

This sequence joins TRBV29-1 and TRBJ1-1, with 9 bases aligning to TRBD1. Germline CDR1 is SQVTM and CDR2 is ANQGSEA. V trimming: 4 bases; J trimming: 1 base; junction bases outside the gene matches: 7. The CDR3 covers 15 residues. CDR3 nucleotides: TGCAGCGTTGGATGGACAGGGGCCTGGAACACTGAAGCTTTCTTT. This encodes CSVGWTGAWNTEAFF.

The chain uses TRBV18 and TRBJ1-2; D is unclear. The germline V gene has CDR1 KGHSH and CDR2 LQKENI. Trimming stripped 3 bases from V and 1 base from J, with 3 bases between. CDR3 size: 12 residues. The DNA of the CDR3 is TGTGCCAGCTCACCTAATAACTATGGCTACACCTTC. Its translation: CASSPNNYGYTF. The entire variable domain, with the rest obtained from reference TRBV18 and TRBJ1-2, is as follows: NAGVMQNPRHLVRRRGQEARLRCSPMKGHSHVYWYRQLPEEGLKFMVYLQKENIIDESGMPKERFSAEFPKEGPSILRIQQVVRGDSAAYFCASSPNNYGYTFGSGTRLTVV.

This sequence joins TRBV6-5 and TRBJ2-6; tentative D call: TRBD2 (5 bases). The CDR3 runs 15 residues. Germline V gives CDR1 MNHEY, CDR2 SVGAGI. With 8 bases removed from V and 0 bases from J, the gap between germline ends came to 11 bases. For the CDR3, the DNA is TGTGCCAGCTCTGAGGGTTCCTCTGGGGCCAACGTCCTGACTTTC. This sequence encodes CASSEGSSGANVLTF.

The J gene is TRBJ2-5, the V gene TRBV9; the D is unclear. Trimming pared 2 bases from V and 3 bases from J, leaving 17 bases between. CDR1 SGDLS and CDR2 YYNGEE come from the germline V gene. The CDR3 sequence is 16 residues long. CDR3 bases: TGTGCCAGCAGCGTTAGGTCGATGGGCTCGGAAGAGACCCAGTACTTC. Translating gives CASSVRSMGSEETQYF.

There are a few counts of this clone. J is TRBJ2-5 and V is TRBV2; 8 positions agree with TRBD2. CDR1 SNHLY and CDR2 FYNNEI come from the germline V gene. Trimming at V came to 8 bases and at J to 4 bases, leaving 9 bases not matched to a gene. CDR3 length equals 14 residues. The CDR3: CASEPAGGLETQYF. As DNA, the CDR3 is TGTGCCAGCGAGCCGGCGGGGGGCTTAGAGACCCAGTACTTC. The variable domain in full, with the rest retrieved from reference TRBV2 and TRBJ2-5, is EPEVTQTPSHQVTQMGQEVILRCVPISNHLYFYWYRQILGQKVEFLVSFYNNEISEKSEIFDDQFSVERPDGSNFTLKIRSTKLEDSAMYFCASEPAGGLETQYFGPGTRLLVL.

CDR3 bases: TGTGCCAGTACCCTATCCCCATCGGAAAAACTGTTTTTT. Its protein product is CASTLSPSEKLFF. J is TRBJ1-4 and V is TRBV19; D gene unclear. V was clipped by 7 bases and J by 8 bases, with 14 bases between them. CDR1 and CDR2 from the germline V gene are LNHDA and SQIVND (reference sequence). The CDR3 extends over 13 amino acids.

The CDR3 sequence: CASSSIATGGAEAFF. The CDR3 DNA sequence: TGTGCCAGCAGCTCCATAGCGACAGGGGGCGCTGAAGCTTTCTTT. The chain uses TRBV11-2 and TRBJ1-1; 10 nucleotides line up with TRBD1. CDR1 and CDR2 from the germline V gene are SGHAT and FQNNGV. V shed 4 bases and J 6 bases; nucleotides not matched to a gene: 8. This CDR3 contains 15 residues.

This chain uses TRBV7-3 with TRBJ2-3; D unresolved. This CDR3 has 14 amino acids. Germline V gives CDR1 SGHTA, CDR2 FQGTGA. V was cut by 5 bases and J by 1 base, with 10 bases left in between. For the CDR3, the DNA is TGTGCCAGCAGCCAGGCCCCCGGCACAGATACGCAGTATTTT. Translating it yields CASSQAPGTDTQYF.

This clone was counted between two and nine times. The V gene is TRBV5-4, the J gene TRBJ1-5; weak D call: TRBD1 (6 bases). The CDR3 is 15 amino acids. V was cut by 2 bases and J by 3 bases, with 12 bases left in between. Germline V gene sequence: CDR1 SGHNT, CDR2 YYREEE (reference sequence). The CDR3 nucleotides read TGTGCCAGCAGCTTTAACGCAGGGGCCAATCAGCCCCAGCATTTT. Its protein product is CASSFNAGANQPQHF.

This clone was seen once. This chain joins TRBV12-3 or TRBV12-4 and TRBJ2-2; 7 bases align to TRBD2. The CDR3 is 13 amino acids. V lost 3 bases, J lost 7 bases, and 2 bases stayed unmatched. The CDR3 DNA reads TGTGCCAGCAGTTTTAGGGAGGGCGGGGAGCTGTTTTTT. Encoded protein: CASSFREGGELFF.

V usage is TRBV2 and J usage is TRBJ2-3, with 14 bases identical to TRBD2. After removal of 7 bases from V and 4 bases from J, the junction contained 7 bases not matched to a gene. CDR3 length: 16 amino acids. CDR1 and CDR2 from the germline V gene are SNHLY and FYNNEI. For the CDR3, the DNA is TGTGCCAGCACCGAAAGGACTAGCGGGGGGTCAGATACGCAGTATTTT. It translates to CASTERTSGGSDTQYF.

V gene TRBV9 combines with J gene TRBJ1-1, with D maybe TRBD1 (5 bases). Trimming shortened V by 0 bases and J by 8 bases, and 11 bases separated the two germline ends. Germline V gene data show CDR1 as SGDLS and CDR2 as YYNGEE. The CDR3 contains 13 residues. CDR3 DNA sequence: TGTGCCAGCAGCGTAGGCGGGAGGACAGAAGCTTTCTTT. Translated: CASSVGGRTEAFF.

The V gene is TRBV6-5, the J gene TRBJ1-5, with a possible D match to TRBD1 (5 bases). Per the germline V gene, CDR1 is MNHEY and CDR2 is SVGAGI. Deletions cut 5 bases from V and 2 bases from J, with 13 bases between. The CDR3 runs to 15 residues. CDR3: CASSRQGFGNQPQHF. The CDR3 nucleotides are TGTGCCAGCAGTCGCCAGGGCTTCGGCAATCAGCCCCAGCATTTT.

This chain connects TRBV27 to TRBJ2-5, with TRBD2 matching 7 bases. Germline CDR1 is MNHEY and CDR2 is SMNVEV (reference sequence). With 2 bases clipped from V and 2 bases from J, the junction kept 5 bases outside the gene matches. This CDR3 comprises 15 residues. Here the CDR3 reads CASSLNGGVQETQYF. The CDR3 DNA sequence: TGTGCCAGCAGTTTAAATGGGGGGGTTCAAGAGACCCAGTACTTC.